One sample yielded the 24 T cell receptor beta chains listed below, sequenced in a study of prognosis after radiotherapy for stage I lung cancer. The genomic DNA TCR beta CDR3 region underwent two rounds of multiplex PCR. Round one of PCR was performed, and it used primers specific to each TRBV and TRBJ gene. Each CDR3 protein is one row after TCRdb ran MiXCR on the multiplex PCR reads. The profile shows some 38,000 distinct CDR3 sequences, approximately 25% of them singletons. This sample comprised PBMCs, obtained before or after stereotactic body radiation therapy (not recorded which). The receptor set was obtained from a donor of 50 years or more with non-small cell lung cancer.

With regard to this clonotype: Just one base apart from a much larger clone, this may be a read error. The genes are TRBV19 and TRBJ1-1; D perhaps matches TRBD1 (5 bases). CDR1 LNHDA and CDR2 SQIVND come from the germline V gene (reference sequence). Trimming pared 8 bases from V and 9 bases from J, leaving 16 bases between. The CDR3 is 12 residues long. The CDR3 reads CASQGDFSQAFF. The CDR3, as DNA: TGTGCCAGTCAGGGAGATTTCTCTCAAGCTTTCTTT.

The table lists this clonotype with many counts. This rearrangement joins TRBV19 to TRBJ1-2; tentative D call: TRBD1 (6 bases). V shed 4 bases and J shed 2 bases, with 8 bases lying between them. Germline CDR1 LNHDA, CDR2 SQIVND (reference sequence). The CDR3 sequence is 13 residues long. The CDR3 bases are TGTGCCAGTAGTACGCAGGGGAACTATGGCTACACCTTC. It encodes CASSTQGNYGYTF.

This clonotype was seen at least ten times. This chain links TRBV12-3 or TRBV12-4 with TRBJ1-5, with D possibly matching TRBD1 (5 bases). Trimming left V 3 bases short and J 0 bases short, with 18 bases between. This CDR3 region has 18 residues. The CDR3 DNA reads TGTGCCAGCAGTTTGGGACCGGACCCTTCATATAGCAATCAGCCCCAGCATTTT. This codes for CASSLGPDPSYSNQPQHF.

This clonotype was counted at least ten times. The genes are TRBV18 and TRBJ1-2; a weak D match, TRBD1 (6 bases). CDR3 length equals 12 residues. Between the trimmed V and J ends, which lost 2 bases and 6 bases, there was a span of 7 bases. The germline gives CDR1 KGHSH, CDR2 LQKENI. The CDR3 sequence: CASSPAGDGYTF. The CDR3 DNA follows: TGTGCCAGCTCACCAGCAGGGGATGGCTACACCTTC.

The genes are TRBV12-3 or TRBV12-4 and TRBJ1-1; no clear D gene. The CDR3 runs 13 residues. V gave up 3 bases and J gave up 5 bases, with 10 bases separating them. CDR3 coding DNA: TGTGCCAGCAGTTTTGGGAGAGGGACTGAAGCTTTCTTT. Translated: CASSFGRGTEAFF.

Remarks on this clonotype: One end of the junction fails to match germline, which may point to a read error. The rearrangement joins TRBV2 to TRBJ1-4; D perhaps matches TRBD1 (5 bases). CDR1 SNHLY and CDR2 FYNNEI come from the germline V gene. The CDR3 contains 15 residues. The CDR3 region is CASSDLGTTNEKLLF. The CDR3 nucleotides read TGTGCCAGCAGTGACCTCGGGACGACTAATGAAAAACTGCTTTTT. The whole variable domain, remainder taken from reference TRBV2 and TRBJ1-4, is EPEVTQTPSHQVTQMGQEVILRCVPISNHLYFYWYRQILGQKVEFLVSFYNNEISEKSEIFDDQFSVERPDGSNFTLKIRSTKLEDSAMYFCASSDLGTTNEKLLFGSGTQLSVL.

To note about this clonotype: This sequence is one base from a far larger clone and is likely a read error. This sequence joins TRBV7-2 and TRBJ1-2; TRBD1 matches 9 bases. The J segment lost 4 bases and the V segment lost 5 bases, leaving 5 bases of the junction unmatched. This CDR3 comprises 14 residues. Germline values: CDR1 SGHTA, CDR2 FQGNSA. Here the CDR3 DNA reads TGTGCCAGCAGCCGACAGGGGGTTGTCTATGGCTACACCTTC. Translation: CASSRQGVVYGYTF.

Points on this clonotype: This clone may be a read error of a much larger clone one base away. Lacking the conserved final phenylalanine or tryptophan, this CDR3 likely reflects a read error. The CDR3 sequence: CASSYGALSSNTIYS. The CDR3, as DNA: TGTGCCAGCAGTTACGGCGCACTATCTTCAAACACCATATATTCT. V is TRBV6-2 or TRBV6-3 and J is TRBJ1-3; no clear D. CDR3 length: 15 amino acids. Germline-derived CDR1 and CDR2 are MNHEY and SVGEGT. The V gene lost 2 bases and the J gene lost 6 bases, with 14 bases spanning the gap.

The V gene is TRBV28, the J gene TRBJ1-5; no reliable D call. The germline gives CDR1 MDHEN, CDR2 SYDVKM. The CDR3 is 15 residues long. V was pared by 5 bases and J by 3 bases, with 14 bases between. For the CDR3, the DNA is TGTGCCAGCAGTCCGAAGACGGGTGTCAATCAGCCCCAGCATTTT. It encodes CASSPKTGVNQPQHF.

In its sample, this clonotype was seen once. Possible read error: a much larger clone is one base away. The genes are TRBV6-1 and TRBJ1-5; no reliable D call. This CDR3 comprises 12 residues. Trimming removed 6 bases from V and 11 bases from J, with 14 bases in between. The germline gives CDR1 MNHNS, CDR2 SASEGT. CDR3 protein: CASRKHGSSQHF. In nucleotides, the CDR3 is TGTGCCAGCAGGAAACATGGGTCTTCCCAGCATTTT.

This clonotype was observed a few times. One end of the junction varies from germline; a read error may be responsible. The rearrangement links TRBV7-6 to TRBJ2-6; D might be TRBD1 or TRBD2, each matching 5 bases. Per germline, CDR1 SGHVS and CDR2 FNYEAQ. The CDR3 has 18 residues. CDR3: CASSPHGGSGSGANVLAF. CDR3 DNA sequence: TGTGCCAGCAGCCCTCACGGAGGCAGCGGATCTGGGGCCAACGTCCTGGCTTTC.

This clonotype was recorded many times. This rearrangement joins TRBV6-1 to TRBJ1-2; D is ambiguous. Germline assignment: CDR1 MNHNS and CDR2 SASEGT. The germline V and J ends were trimmed by 0 bases and 6 bases, with 11 bases remaining between them. The CDR3 loop spans 14 amino acids. The CDR3 loop is CASSEAVGDDGYTF. In DNA, the CDR3 is TGTGCCAGCAGTGAAGCGGTGGGTGACGATGGCTACACCTTC.

This clonotype was detected ten times or more. The chain carries TRBV28 and TRBJ2-7; D is undetermined. The germline gives CDR1 MDHEN, CDR2 SYDVKM. The CDR3 is made up of 14 amino acids. V was pared by 6 bases and J by 0 bases, with 12 bases between. This CDR3 is CASSRDGGSYEQYF. DNA for the CDR3: TGTGCCAGCAGCCGCGACGGCGGCTCCTACGAGCAGTACTTC.

Concerning this clonotype: The likely explanation is a read error, given a far larger clone one base away. This rearrangement joins TRBV6-5 to TRBJ1-5; 9 bases map to TRBD1. CDR3 length: 15 residues. CDR1 is MNHEY, CDR2 SVGAGI, per germline. The CDR3 reads CAGSARTGGNQPQHF. The CDR3 nucleotides read TGTGCCGGCAGTGCCCGGACAGGGGGCAATCAGCCCCAGCATTTT.

This clonotype was seen ten or more times. This chain uses TRBV5-8 with TRBJ2-7, with 7 bases that match TRBD1. This CDR3 spans 13 amino acids. Trimming took 3 bases from V and 0 from J; bases not matched to a gene: 0. From germline, CDR1 is SGHTS and CDR2 YDEGEE. CDR3 in DNA: TGTGCCAGCAGCTGGGACAGCTCCTACGAGCAGTACTTC. It yields the protein CASSWDSSYEQYF.

In its sample, this clonotype was seen many times. CDR3 loop: CASSRQSMNTEAFF. For the CDR3, the DNA is TGTGCCAGTAGTAGACAGTCCATGAACACTGAAGCTTTCTTT. The V gene is TRBV19, the J gene TRBJ1-1, with a weak D call TRBD1 (5 bases). This CDR3 has 14 residues. Trimming took 4 bases from V and 0 from J, leaving 9 bases between them. Germline loops: CDR1 LNHDA, CDR2 SQIVND (reference sequence).

The chain is built from TRBV20-1 and TRBJ2-1, with 10 bases fitting TRBD2. V shed 4 bases, J shed 12 bases, and the junction held 9 bases outside the gene matches. This CDR3 comprises 13 residues. Germline assignment: CDR1 DFQATT and CDR2 SNEGSKA (reference sequence). The CDR3 bases are TGCAGTGCTACTAGCGGGAGTAAAAAGGGGCAGTTCTTC. It yields the protein CSATSGSKKGQFF.

This clonotype was detected many times. The gene calls are TRBV20-1 and TRBJ2-1, with 14 bases aligning to TRBD2. Unmatched junction bases numbered 8, after V lost 0 bases and J lost 7 bases. There are 17 residues in the CDR3. Germline V gives CDR1 DFQATT, CDR2 SNEGSKA (reference sequence). CDR3 in amino acids: CSARDQGLAGVGNEQFF. The CDR3, as DNA: TGCAGTGCTAGAGATCAGGGACTAGCGGGAGTAGGGAATGAGCAGTTCTTC.

This clonotype was seen at least ten times. J is TRBJ2-1 and V is TRBV2; a weak D match, TRBD2 (5 bases). This CDR3 contains 13 residues. V was clipped by 2 bases and J by 10 bases, with 12 bases between them. The V gene's germline CDR1 is SNHLY and CDR2 FYNNEI. Written as DNA, the CDR3 is TGTGCCAGCAGTGAATCGGGGAAGCGGGAGCAGTTCTTC. This sequence encodes CASSESGKREQFF.

The table lists this clonotype with many counts. The CDR3 DNA is TGTGCCAGCAGCCGACGGAAGGTTGGGGGCTACACCTTC. It yields the protein CASSRRKVGGYTF. This chain connects TRBV7-7 to TRBJ1-2; no firm D call. The CDR3 extends over 13 amino acids. Per the germline V gene, CDR1 is SSHAT and CDR2 is FNYEAQ (reference sequence). Deletions cut 5 bases from V and 8 bases from J, with 15 bases between.

This clonotype has ten or more counts. This chain joins TRBV12-3 or TRBV12-4 and TRBJ2-1; D not certain. The CDR3 is 17 residues long. V was shortened by 3 bases and J by 7 bases, with 22 bases between the two germline ends. The CDR3 nucleotides are TGTGCCAGCAGTTTTAAGGGCAGTGCCCTTCCTGGAAATGAGCAGTTCTTC. It yields the protein CASSFKGSALPGNEQFF.

This clonotype was observed at least ten times. The CDR3 ends on some other residue instead of the conserved phenylalanine or tryptophan, so this is likely a read error. It is unclear where the CDR3 begins or ends on the DNA, so no DNA is shown, and the CDR3 is as TCRdb lists it. V is TRBV11-3 and J is TRBJ2-7. Germline-derived CDR1 and CDR2 are SGHNT and YENEEA. The length of the CDR3 is 10 amino acids, counting both ends. CDR3 in amino acids: CASSFATHED.

As to this clonotype: Germline and junction disagree at one end, which may indicate a read error. The J gene is TRBJ2-4, the V gene TRBV5-6; possibly TRBD1 for D (6 bases). This CDR3 has 11 residues. Germline V gene lookup returns CDR1 SGHDT and CDR2 YYEEEE. CDR3 residues: CASSLDRDRCF. CDR3 DNA: TGTGCCAGCAGCTTGGACAGGGACCGCTGCTTC.

Many counts were recorded for this clonotype. J is TRBJ1-2 and V is TRBV27; TRBD1 matches 7 bases. This CDR3 contains 14 residues. Losses at the gene ends were 6 bases for V and 7 bases for J; bases not matched to a gene: 11. From germline, CDR1 is MNHEY and CDR2 SMNVEV (reference sequence). The CDR3 is CASRLQTGWSGYTF. DNA of the CDR3: TGTGCCAGCAGATTACAGACAGGGTGGAGTGGCTACACCTTC.